Listed here are 20 T cell receptor beta chains from one sample, sequenced in a study of Graves' ophthalmopathy and Graves' hyperthyroidism. RNA transcripts provided the template for amplifying TCR beta CDR3 regions. First-round RT-PCR used HTBI primers; second-round multiplex PCR followed. TCRdb recomputed calls from the multiplex PCR reads with MiXCR, one row per CDR3 protein. The sample records 220,000 or so distinct CDR3 sequences, 20% to 25% being singletons. The sequenced sample consisted of peripheral blood. The source is a woman aged 50 to 60 with Graves' ophthalmopathy.

This clonotype was seen ten or more times. The V call is TRBV11-2, the J call TRBJ2-7; D is uncertain. The CDR3 is made up of 13 amino acids. Germline V gene sequence: CDR1 SGHAT, CDR2 FQNNGV. The ends were cut back, 0 bases at V and 2 bases at J, with 5 bases in the middle. CDR3 residues: CASSLDWTYEQYF. DNA for the CDR3: TGTGCCAGCAGCTTAGATTGGACCTACGAGCAGTACTTC.

This clonotype has at least ten counts. The V call is TRBV28, the J call TRBJ2-7, with 7 bases identical to TRBD1. CDR3 length: 15 residues. The V gene's germline CDR1 is MDHEN and CDR2 SYDVKM. V was pared by 5 bases and J by 0 bases, with 7 bases of the junction left unmatched. This CDR3 reads CASSPQTGISYEQYF. As DNA, the CDR3 is TGTGCCAGCAGTCCCCAGACAGGGATCTCCTACGAGCAGTACTTC.

Many counts were recorded for this clonotype. The genes are TRBV7-6 and TRBJ2-7; D tentatively fits TRBD1 or TRBD2 (5 bases each). This CDR3 spans 14 amino acids. The germline V and J ends were trimmed by 2 bases and 6 bases, with 14 bases remaining between them. Germline CDR1 SGHVS, CDR2 FNYEAQ. CDR3 loop: CASSLRGQGSEQYF. CDR3 DNA: TGTGCCAGCAGCTTAAGAGGGCAGGGATCCGAGCAGTACTTC. Variable domain in full (rest from reference TRBV7-6 and TRBJ2-7): GAGVSQSPRYKVTKRGQDVALRCDPISGHVSLYWYRQALGQGPEFLTYFNYEAQQDKSGLPNDRFSAERPEGSISTLTIQRTEQRDSAMYRCASSLRGQGSEQYFGPGTRLTVT.

This clonotype was seen ten or more times. Written as DNA, the CDR3 is TGTGCCAGCAGCGTACAGGGCCGGGATAATTCACCCCTCCACTTT. Encoded protein: CASSVQGRDNSPLHF. V and J are TRBV9 and TRBJ1-6; D perhaps matches TRBD1 (5 bases). V was shortened by 1 base and J by 5 bases, with 10 bases between the two germline ends. CDR1 SGDLS and CDR2 YYNGEE come from the germline V gene. The CDR3 has 15 residues. Complete variable domain (other parts from reference TRBV9 and TRBJ1-6): DSGVTQTPKHLITATGQRVTLRCSPRSGDLSVYWYQQSLDQGLQFLIQYYNGEERAKGNILERFSAQQFPDLHSELNLSSLELGDSALYFCASSVQGRDNSPLHFGNGTRLTVT.

This clonotype was seen at least ten times. The chain joins TRBV10-3 to TRBJ1-1; no definite D call. The CDR3 covers 13 residues. Trimming pared 3 bases from V and 6 bases from J, leaving 11 bases between. The germline V gene has CDR1 ENHRY and CDR2 SYGVKD. Written as DNA, the CDR3 is TGTGCCATCAGTGAACATGAGTTTTCTGAAGCTTTCTTT. Protein sequence: CAISEHEFSEAFF.

This clonotype has ten or more counts. The J gene is TRBJ2-3, the V gene TRBV19; D is unclear. The CDR3 runs 16 residues. V gave up 3 bases and J gave up 2 bases, with 15 bases separating them. Germline values: CDR1 LNHDA, CDR2 SQIVND (reference sequence). This CDR3 is CASSMAAVAITDTQYF. CDR3 coding DNA: TGTGCCAGTAGTATGGCCGCGGTAGCCATCACAGATACGCAGTATTTT.

There are many counts of this clonotype. The CDR3 DNA reads TGCAGCGTTGAAATGGCGGCACCGTCCTACGAGCAGTACTTC. It yields the protein CSVEMAAPSYEQYF. J is TRBJ2-7 and V is TRBV29-1, with D unclear. This CDR3 is 14 amino acids long. Trimming cost V 2 bases and J 1 base, with 12 bases left between them. Germline CDR1 and CDR2: SQVTM and ANQGSEA.

The chain uses TRBV6-1 and TRBJ1-3; D is possibly TRBD1 (5 bases). Germline assignment: CDR1 MNHNS and CDR2 SASEGT. V was trimmed by 8 bases and J by 8 bases, leaving 13 bases between them. The length of the CDR3 is 12 residues. CDR3 sequence: CASRPSGDTIYF. The CDR3 DNA is TGTGCCAGCCGCCCCTCGGGGGACACCATATATTTT.

This clonotype was seen ten or more times. The CDR3 is CATSRAGLVSYEQYF. Written as DNA, the CDR3 is TGTGCCACCAGCAGAGCGGGACTAGTGTCCTACGAGCAGTACTTC. This chain joins TRBV15 and TRBJ2-7, with 8 bases identical to TRBD2. V trimming: 1 base; J trimming: 1 base; junction bases outside the gene matches: 3. The length of the CDR3 is 15 residues. CDR1 is LNHNV and CDR2 is YYDKDF in the germline V gene (reference sequence).

This clonotype was picked up many times. The V call is TRBV12-3 or TRBV12-4, the J call TRBJ2-7, with TRBD1 matching over 10 bases. The CDR3 is 13 amino acids. V gave up 6 bases and J gave up 6 bases; unmatched junction bases: 5. The CDR3 bases are TGTGCCAGCAGCAGGGACAGGGGAAGCGAGCAGTACTTC. Translating it yields CASSRDRGSEQYF.

The rearrangement joins TRBV10-3 to TRBJ1-3, with 7 nucleotides matching TRBD1. The V segment lost 10 bases and the J segment 0 bases; nucleotides outside the gene matches: 3. Looked up from germline, CDR1 is ENHRY and CDR2 is SYGVKD. The CDR3 covers 13 residues. The DNA for the CDR3 is TGTGCCAGGACAGGAACCTCTGGAAACACCATATATTTT. It codes for CARTGTSGNTIYF.

This clonotype was counted at least ten times. This rearrangement joins TRBV19 to TRBJ2-7; D gene uncertain. The V and J ends lost 3 bases and 4 bases respectively, with 7 bases between them. Germline loops: CDR1 LNHDA, CDR2 SQIVND (reference sequence). The CDR3 runs to 12 residues. The CDR3 bases are TGTGCCAGTAGTATGGAAGGTTACGAGCAGTACTTC. Amino acid sequence: CASSMEGYEQYF. The full variable domain, completed using reference TRBV19 and TRBJ2-7, is DGGITQSPKYLFRKEGQNVTLSCEQNLNHDAMYWYRQDPGQGLRLIYYSQIVNDFQKGDIAEGYSVSREKKESFPLTVTSAQKNPTAFYLCASSMEGYEQYFGPGTRLTVT.

V gene TRBV7-2 combines with J gene TRBJ2-7, with 11 bases fitting TRBD2. The junction had 9 bases not matched to a gene; V was cut back by 6 bases and J by 5 bases. This CDR3 has 15 amino acids. CDR1 is SGHTA, CDR2 FQGNSA, per germline. The CDR3 protein is CASSWTSGPQDEQYF. In nucleotides, the CDR3 is TGTGCCAGCAGTTGGACTAGCGGGCCCCAGGACGAGCAGTACTTC.

The chain combines TRBV6-2 or TRBV6-3 with TRBJ2-3; 12 bases map to TRBD2. Germline V CDR1 and CDR2: MNHEY, SVGEGT. After removal of 7 bases from V and 2 bases from J, the junction contained 13 bases not matched to a gene. The CDR3 extends over 18 amino acids. The CDR3 loop is CASTRSGGLAGDTDTQYF. The CDR3 DNA reads as TGTGCCAGCACCCGATCAGGGGGACTAGCGGGTGACACAGATACGCAGTATTTT.

This clonotype was picked up a small number of times. This sequence joins TRBV29-1 and TRBJ2-5; 7 bases map to TRBD1. V lost 3 bases, J lost 3 bases, and 4 bases stayed unmatched. This CDR3 contains 13 residues. Germline loops: CDR1 SQVTM, CDR2 ANQGSEA. CDR3 sequence: CSVDAQGEETQYF. CDR3 nucleotide sequence: TGCAGCGTTGACGCCCAGGGGGAAGAGACCCAGTACTTC.

The chain has TRBV12-3 or TRBV12-4 and TRBJ2-5, with D perhaps TRBD2 (5 bases). Trimming took 1 base from V and 5 from J, leaving 11 bases between them. This CDR3 is 14 amino acids long. The CDR3 spells CASSLVPSRETQYF. The CDR3 DNA is TGTGCCAGCAGTTTAGTGCCTAGCCGGGAGACCCAGTACTTC.

This clonotype was observed at least ten times. The J gene is TRBJ1-5, the V gene TRBV30, with 10 bases fitting TRBD1. The V gene end was trimmed by 5 bases and the J gene end by 4 bases; junction bases not matched to a gene: 5. Germline values: CDR1 GTSNPN, CDR2 SVGIG (reference sequence). CDR3 size: 14 residues. CDR3 region: CAWLDRGLNQPQHF. The DNA of the CDR3 is TGTGCCTGGTTAGACAGGGGGCTGAATCAGCCCCAGCATTTT.

This rearrangement joins TRBV7-3 to TRBJ2-6; 9 bases are shared with TRBD2. The ends lost 5 bases at V and 0 bases at J; junction bases unmatched: 5. Germline loops: CDR1 SGHTA, CDR2 FQGTGA. CDR3 length: 17 amino acids. The CDR3 DNA sequence: TGTGCCAGCAGCCTGACTAGCGGCATCTCTGGGGCCAACGTCCTGACTTTC. Translating gives CASSLTSGISGANVLTF. The whole variable domain, filled in from reference TRBV7-3 and TRBJ2-6, reads GAGVSQTPSNKVTEKGKYVELRCDPISGHTALYWYRQSLGQGPEFLIYFQGTGAADDSGLPNDRFFAVRPEGSVSTLKIQRTERGDSAVYLCASSLTSGISGANVLTFGAGSRLTVL.

This clonotype was detected many times. The chain links TRBV2 to TRBJ2-4; 9 bases are a match to TRBD1. Germline CDR1 reads SNHLY; CDR2 reads FYNNEI. The junction had 4 bases not matched to a gene; V was cut back by 5 bases and J by 5 bases. The CDR3 totals 14 residues. The CDR3 nucleotides read TGTGCCAGCAGTTTACAGGGGGCGGAAAACATTCAGTACTTC. This codes for CASSLQGAENIQYF.

This clonotype has at least ten counts. The chain couples TRBV2 to TRBJ2-2, with TRBD1 matching 8 bases. V trimming: 6 bases; J trimming: 5 bases; junction bases outside the gene matches: 8. CDR1 is SNHLY, CDR2 FYNNEI, per germline. This CDR3 is 15 amino acids long. Here the CDR3 DNA reads TGTGCCAGCAGACTTGAGACAGGGGTTACCGGGGAGCTGTTTTTT. It encodes CASRLETGVTGELFF.